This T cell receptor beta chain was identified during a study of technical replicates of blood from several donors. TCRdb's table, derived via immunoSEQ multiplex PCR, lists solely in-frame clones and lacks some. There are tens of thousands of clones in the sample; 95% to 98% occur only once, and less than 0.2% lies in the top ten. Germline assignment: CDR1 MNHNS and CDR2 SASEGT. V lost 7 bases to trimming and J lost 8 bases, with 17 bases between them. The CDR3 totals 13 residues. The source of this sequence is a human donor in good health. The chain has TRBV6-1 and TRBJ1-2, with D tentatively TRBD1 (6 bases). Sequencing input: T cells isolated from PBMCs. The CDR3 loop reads CASTLRGGGGYTF. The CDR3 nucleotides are TGTGCCAGCACCCTTAGGGGGGGCGGGGGCTACACCTTC.